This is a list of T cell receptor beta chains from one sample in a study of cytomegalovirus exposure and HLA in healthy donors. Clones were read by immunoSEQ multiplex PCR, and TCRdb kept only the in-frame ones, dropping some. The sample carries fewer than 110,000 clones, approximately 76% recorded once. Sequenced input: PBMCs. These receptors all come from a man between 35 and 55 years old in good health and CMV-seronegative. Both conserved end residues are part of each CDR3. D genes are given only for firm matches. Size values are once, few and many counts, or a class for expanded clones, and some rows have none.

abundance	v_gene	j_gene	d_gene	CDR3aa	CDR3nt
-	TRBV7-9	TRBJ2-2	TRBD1	CASSHTSQGADGELFF	TGTGCCAGCAGCCACACGTCACAGGGGGCTGACGGGGAGCTGTTTTTT
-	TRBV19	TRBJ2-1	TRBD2	CASSRSSGSSYNEQFF	TGTGCCAGTAGTAGATCGAGCGGGAGCTCCTACAATGAGCAGTTCTTC
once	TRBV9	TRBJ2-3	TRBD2	CASSVVAGGPADTQYF	TGTGCCAGCAGCGTAGTGGCGGGGGGGCCCGCAGATACGCAGTATTTT
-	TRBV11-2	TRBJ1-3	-	CASSPPGAPSGNTIYF	TGTGCCAGCAGCCCCCCAGGGGCCCCCAGCGGAAACACCATATATTTT
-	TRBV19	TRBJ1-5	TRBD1	CASLAQGRGDSNQPQHF	TGTGCCAGCCTCGCACAGGGGCGCGGGGATAGCAATCAGCCCCAGCATTTT
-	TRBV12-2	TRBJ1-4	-	CATSIKKLFF	TGTGCAACCAGTATTAAAAAACTGTTTTTT
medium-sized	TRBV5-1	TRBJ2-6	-	CASSYRTAGANVLTF	TGCGCCAGCAGCTACAGGACAGCTGGGGCCAACGTCCTGACTTTC
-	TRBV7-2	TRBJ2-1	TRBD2	CASSPRGSGGAGVEQFF	TGTGCCAGCAGCCCAAGGGGGAGCGGGGGGGCTGGTGTTGAGCAGTTCTTC
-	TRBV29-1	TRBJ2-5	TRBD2	CSVEDQLAGGRETQYF	TGCAGCGTTGAGGATCAACTAGCGGGGGGGCGAGAGACCCAGTACTTC
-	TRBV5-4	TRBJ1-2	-	CASSLETTNYGYTF	TGTGCCAGCAGCTTGGAAACAACTAACTATGGCTACACCTTC
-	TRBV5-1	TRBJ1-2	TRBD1	CASSYASGGGYTF	TGCGCCAGCAGCTATGCCTCAGGGGGAGGCTACACCTTC
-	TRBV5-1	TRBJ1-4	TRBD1	CASSPGQGANEKLFF	TGCGCCAGCAGCCCCGGACAGGGGGCTAATGAAAAACTGTTTTTT
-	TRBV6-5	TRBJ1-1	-	CASRATEAFF	TGTGCCAGCAGGGCCACTGAAGCTTTCTTT
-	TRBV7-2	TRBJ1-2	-	CASSLDGQYGYTF	TGTGCCAGCAGCTTGGACGGACAGTATGGCTACACCTTC
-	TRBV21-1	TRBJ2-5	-	CASSNPSKETQYF	TGTGCCAGCAGCAACCCTAGCAAAGAGACCCAGTACTTC
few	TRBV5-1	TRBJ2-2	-	CASSLAGDTGELFF	TGCGCCAGCAGCTTGGCGGGGGACACCGGGGAGCTGTTTTTT
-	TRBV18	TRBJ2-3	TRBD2	CASSSTGGHTDTQYF	TGTGCCAGCTCATCCACGGGGGGGCACACAGATACGCAGTATTTT
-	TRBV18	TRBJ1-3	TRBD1	CASSSDRATSGNTIYF	TGTGCCAGCTCATCCGACAGGGCCACCTCTGGAAACACCATATATTTT
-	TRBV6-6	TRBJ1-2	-	CASRQSDLGNGYTF	TGTGCCAGCAGACAATCAGACCTCGGGAATGGCTACACCTTC
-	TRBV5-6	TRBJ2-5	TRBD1	CASSYGQGIGETQYF	TGTGCCAGCAGCTACGGACAGGGAATAGGAGAGACCCAGTACTTC
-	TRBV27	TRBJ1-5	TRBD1	CASSLLGRGNQPQHF	TGTGCCAGCAGTTTATTAGGCAGGGGGAATCAGCCCCAGCATTTT
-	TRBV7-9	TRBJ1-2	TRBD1	CASSPKSGQGVGYGYTF	TGTGCCAGCAGCCCGAAGTCGGGACAGGGGGTAGGCTATGGCTACACCTTC
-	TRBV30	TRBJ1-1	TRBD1	CAWSGTGGAGRTEAFF	TGTGCCTGGAGTGGGACAGGGGGCGCGGGAAGAACTGAAGCTTTCTTT
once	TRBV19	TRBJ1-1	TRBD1	CASRGTVNTEAFF	TGTGCCAGTAGAGGGACAGTGAACACTGAAGCTTTCTTT
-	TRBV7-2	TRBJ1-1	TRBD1	CASSRDRVENEAFF	TGTGCCAGCAGCCGGGACAGGGTTGAAAATGAAGCTTTCTTT
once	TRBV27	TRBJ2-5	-	CASAARQETQYF	TGTGCCAGCGCGGCTAGACAAGAGACCCAGTACTTC
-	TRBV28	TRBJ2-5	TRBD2	CASSLLGGRETQYF	TGTGCCAGCAGTTTATTGGGGGGGAGGGAGACCCAGTACTTC
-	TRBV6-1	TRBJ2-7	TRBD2	CASSEIGGLVSYEQYF	TGTGCCAGCAGTGAAATCGGCGGACTAGTCTCCTACGAGCAGTACTTC
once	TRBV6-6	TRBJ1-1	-	CASSYQGMNTEAFF	TGTGCCAGCAGTTACCAGGGCATGAACACTGAAGCTTTCTTT
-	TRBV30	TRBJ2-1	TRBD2	CAWSVGLAGFEQFF	TGTGCCTGGAGTGTCGGGCTAGCGGGGTTTGAGCAGTTCTTC
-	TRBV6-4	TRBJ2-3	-	CASSQGSLSTDTQYF	TGTGCCAGCAGTCAGGGGTCGCTGAGCACAGATACGCAGTATTTT
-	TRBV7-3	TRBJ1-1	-	CASSLIGRAGEAFF	TGTGCCAGCAGCTTAATCGGCAGGGCTGGTGAAGCTTTCTTT
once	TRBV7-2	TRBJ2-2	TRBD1	CASTRQGVKGELFF	TGTGCCAGCACCCGCCAGGGGGTTAAGGGGGAGCTGTTTTTT
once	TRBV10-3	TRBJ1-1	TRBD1	CAISFDRGRTEAFF	TGTGCCATCAGTTTCGACAGGGGGCGGACTGAAGCTTTCTTT
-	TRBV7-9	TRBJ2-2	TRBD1	CASSFQSQGMTGELFF	TGTGCCAGCAGCTTCCAATCACAGGGGATGACCGGGGAGCTGTTTTTT
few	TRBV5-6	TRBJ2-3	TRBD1	CASSLAGTGEADTQYF	TGTGCCAGCAGCTTGGCCGGGACAGGGGAGGCAGATACGCAGTATTTT
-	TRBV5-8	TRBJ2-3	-	CASSPRVRADTQYF	TGTGCCAGCAGCCCGAGGGTTAGGGCAGATACGCAGTATTTT
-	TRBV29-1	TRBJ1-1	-	CSVEDHRSTEAFF	TGCAGCGTTGAAGATCATCGGAGCACTGAAGCTTTCTTT
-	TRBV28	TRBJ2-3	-	CASSSRDTQYF	TGTGCCAGCAGTTCGCGAGATACGCAGTATTTT
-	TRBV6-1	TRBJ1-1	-	CASSQGMNTEAFF	TGTGCCAGCAGTCAGGGAATGAACACTGAAGCTTTCTTT
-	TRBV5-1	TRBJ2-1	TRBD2	CASSLQGLAGGNNEQFF	TGCGCCAGCAGTTTACAAGGACTAGCGGGGGGCAACAATGAGCAGTTCTTC
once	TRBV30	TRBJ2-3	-	CGGGGGSTDTQYF	TGTGGGGGGGGCGGAGGGTCCACAGATACGCAGTATTTT
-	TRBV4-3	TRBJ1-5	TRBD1	CASSQDRQGTQPQHF	TGCGCCAGCAGCCAAGACCGACAGGGGACTCAGCCCCAGCATTTT
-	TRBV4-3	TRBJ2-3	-	CASSPDYPRTDTQYF	TGCGCCAGCAGCCCGGACTACCCTCGCACAGATACGCAGTATTTT
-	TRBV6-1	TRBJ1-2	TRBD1	CASSPGTGLNYGYTF	TGTGCCAGCAGCCCCGGGACAGGGTTGAACTATGGCTACACCTTC